This T cell receptor beta chain was obtained from a study of monozygotic twins with inflammatory bowel disease. UMIs containing a 6-nucleotide sample barcode were added via template switching. From its re-call of the 5' RACE reads, TCRdb lists each CDR3 protein once, without DNA. The sample holds some 99,000 distinct CDR3 sequences. The draw for each donor consisted of a single 2.5 ml blood sample. Per germline, CDR1 SGHTA and CDR2 FQGNSA. CDR3 length equals 13 residues. The TCR sequence derives from a human donor with ulcerative colitis or Crohn's disease, or a healthy co-twin of an affected twin (not recorded which). The chain has TRBV7-2 and TRBJ2-7. The sample comprised blood. The CDR3 loop is CASSLAIPSEQYF. Based on the CDR3 plus reference TRBV7-2 and TRBJ2-7, the full variable domain is GAGVSQSPSNKVTEKGKDVELRCDPISGHTALYWYRQSLGQGLEFLIYFQGNSAPDKSGLPSDRFSAERTGGSVSTLTIQRTQQEDSAVYLCASSLAIPSEQYFGPGTRLTVT.